The TCR beta chain under discussion was sequenced for a study of Ad26.COV2.S vaccination and SARS-CoV-2 variants. Study in general: Of the COV1001 trial arms, the Ad26.COV2.S arm included the donor. General study findings and limits: Vaccine recipients had higher spike-specific TCR breadth than placebo recipients.

Treatment specified: roughly 19 received Ad26.COV2.S at low or high dose, single or two shots; five or six received placebo; per-sample allocation not given. Collection of the samples took place on day 63 after the first injection of vaccine or placebo. V was clipped by 5 bases and J by 2 bases, with 8 bases between them. The length of the CDR3 is 13 residues. CDR1 is LNHDA and CDR2 is SQIVND in the germline V gene (reference sequence). TCRdb keeps only in-frame clones here, not all; method: immunoSEQ multiplex PCR. The top ten clones hold over 1.3% of a sample with roughly 700,000 clones, roughly nine tenths of them seen once. Points on this clone: Its cognate antigen is unknown.

This chain links TRBV19 with TRBJ2-3, with D perhaps matching TRBD1 (6 bases). This sequence was found in a person between 18 and 60 years old who received the Ad26.COV2.S COVID-19 vaccine or a placebo. This material consisted of peripheral blood, taken in a trial of Ad26.COV2.S vaccine versus placebo. CDR3 protein: CASSGDNTDTQYF. The CDR3 DNA follows: TGTGCCAGTAGTGGGGACAACACAGATACGCAGTATTTT. Combining the CDR3 with reference TRBV19 and TRBJ2-3 gives the whole variable domain DGGITQSPKYLFRKEGQNVTLSCEQNLNHDAMYWYRQDPGQGLRLIYYSQIVNDFQKGDIAEGYSVSREKKESFPLTVTSAQKNPTAFYLCASSGDNTDTQYFGPGTRLTVL.